This T cell receptor (beta chain) was identified in a study of monozygotic twins with inflammatory bowel disease (dated by TCRdb to the late 2010s). With respect to the entire study: A total of approximately 28 monozygotic twin pairs were included in the full study, comprising nine German pairs (four IBD-concordant, five IBD-discordant) and 19 IBD-discordant Danish pairs. The search for disease-associated traits relied mainly on comparing IBD patients with their genetically identical healthy co-twins within discordant pairs. Each individual had, on average, about 151 000 unique TCRalpha sequences and 181 000 unique TCRbeta sequences available for analysis. Overall study results and their limits: The analysis was unable to tell different T cell subtypes apart. Because patients received different immunosuppressive treatments, the repertoires may have picked up extra background noise and variability between individuals. No difference in repertoire similarity was observed between concordant and discordant twins, possibly owing to limited statistical power. Compared with healthy twins, IBD patients shared fewer clonotypes with other individuals, and the difference was most pronounced in patients with signs of disease activity. No single strong signal or clonotype linked to IBD turned up in the results, so the idea that one exists was not supported. IBD patients had lower TCRbeta repertoire diversity, measured by the inverse Simpson index, than their healthy co-twins.

Its CDR3 holds 13 amino acids, cysteine through phenylalanine. Only the protein is available. Via the germline V gene (reference sequence), CDR1 is GTSNPN and CDR2 SVGIG. Library construction relied on 5' RACE. For each TCR library, around 4,000 ng of total RNA was used. For each sample, cDNA synthesis was carried out in eight separate reactions using SMARTScribe reverse transcriptase. During cDNA synthesis, template switching was used to introduce unique molecular identifiers that contained a 6-nucleotide sample barcode. TCRalpha and TCRbeta cDNA was amplified by two nested PCRs of 16 and 9 cycles, with bead purification after each PCR. Before amplification, the cDNA was treated with uracil DNA-glycosylase and purified using the QIAquick PCR purification kit. The second PCR was the step at which Illumina TruSeq-compatible adapters and sample-specific barcodes were added. Library quality and concentration were checked on TapeStation and Qubit, and libraries were pooled at about 5 ng each. Pooled libraries were sequenced on an Illumina HiSeq2500 single-index Rapid Run with 2 x 100 bp reads and custom sequencing primers. Per the authors' processing: PCR and sequencing errors were corrected by UMI-based consensus assembly using MiGEC version 1.2.6. MiXCR version 2.1.1 handled V(D)J alignment, clonotype assembly and CDR3 extraction. Gene usage, clonotype sharing and MAIT/NKT TCR abundance were normalised by analysing the top 1000, 10 000 and 20 000 clonotypes per sample. Diversity was computed as the inverse Simpson index with the vegan R package after downsampling to 27 000 UMIs. Paired Mann-Whitney U tests on discordant twin pairs were used, with Benjamini-Hochberg multiple-testing correction. TCRdb reprocessed the public reads and reports one entry per CDR3 protein sequence, without DNA. For this entry, the V and J calls and clone size follow TCRdb and not the study's own pipeline. The sample table records about 380,000 distinct CDR3 sequences. 2.6% of the sample comes from the top ten.

From each donor, a roughly 2.6 ml peripheral blood sample was collected into PAXgene tubes and stored at -80 degrees C. Total RNA was isolated from whole blood with the PAXgene blood miRNA kit on an automated QIAcube, without T cell sorting. Peripheral blood from monozygotic twin pairs, either concordant or discordant for inflammatory bowel disease, underwent deep TCRalpha and TCRbeta repertoire profiling that used unique molecular barcoding. Smoking habits were recorded for all twin pairs, and each individual was classified as a current, former or never smoker. To note about this clonotype: Its antigen is not yet known.

This sequence uses TRBV30 and TRBJ2-3. The sequence was collected from a human donor with ulcerative colitis or Crohn's disease, or a healthy co-twin of an affected twin (not recorded which). Source material: blood. The CDR3 region has the sequence CAWSWTVSDTQYF.